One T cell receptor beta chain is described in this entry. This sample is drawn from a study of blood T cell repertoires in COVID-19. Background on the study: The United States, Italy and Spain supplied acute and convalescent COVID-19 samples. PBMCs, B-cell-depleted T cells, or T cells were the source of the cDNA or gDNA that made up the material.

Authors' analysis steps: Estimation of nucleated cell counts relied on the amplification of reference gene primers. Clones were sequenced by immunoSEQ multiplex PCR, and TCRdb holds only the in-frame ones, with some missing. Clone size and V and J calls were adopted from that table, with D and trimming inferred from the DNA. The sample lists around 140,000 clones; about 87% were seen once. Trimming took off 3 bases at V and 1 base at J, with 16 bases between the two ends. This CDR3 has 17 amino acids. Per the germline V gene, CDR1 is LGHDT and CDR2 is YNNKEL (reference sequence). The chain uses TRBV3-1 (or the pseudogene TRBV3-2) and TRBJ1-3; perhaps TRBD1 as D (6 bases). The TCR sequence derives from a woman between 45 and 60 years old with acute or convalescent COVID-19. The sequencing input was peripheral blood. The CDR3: CASSQGAQGFSGNTIYF. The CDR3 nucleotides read TGTGCCAGCAGCCAGGGGGCACAGGGATTTTCTGGAAACACCATATATTTT.